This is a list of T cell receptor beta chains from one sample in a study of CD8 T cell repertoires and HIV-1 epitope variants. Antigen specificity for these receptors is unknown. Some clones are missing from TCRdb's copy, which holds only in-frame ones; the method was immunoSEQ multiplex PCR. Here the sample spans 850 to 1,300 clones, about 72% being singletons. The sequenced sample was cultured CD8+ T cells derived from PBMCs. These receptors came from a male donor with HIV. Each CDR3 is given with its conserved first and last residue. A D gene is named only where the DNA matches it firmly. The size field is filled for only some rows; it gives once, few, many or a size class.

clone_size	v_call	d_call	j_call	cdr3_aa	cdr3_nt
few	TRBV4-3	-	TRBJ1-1	CASSQDRGELREAFF	TGCGCCAGCAGCCAAGATAGGGGGGAATTAAGAGAAGCTTTCTTT
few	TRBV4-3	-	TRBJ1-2	CASSQSRGLNYGYTF	TGCGCCAGCAGCCAGTCGCGGGGGCTGAACTATGGCTACACCTTC
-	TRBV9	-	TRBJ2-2	CASSPGVRTGELFF	TGTGCCAGCAGCCCAGGGGTACGGACCGGGGAGCTGTTTTTT
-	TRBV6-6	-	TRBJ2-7	CASSYSEGASYEQYF	TGTGCCAGCAGTTACTCGGAGGGCGCAAGTTACGAGCAGTACTTC
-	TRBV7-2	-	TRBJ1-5	CASSAGYGGRQPQHF	TGTGCCAGCAGCGCAGGGTATGGGGGGCGGCAGCCCCAGCATTTT
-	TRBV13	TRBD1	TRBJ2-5	CASSTRQGEETQYF	TGTGCCAGCAGCACTCGACAGGGAGAAGAGACCCAGTACTTC
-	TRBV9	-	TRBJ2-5	CASSVAGEETQYF	TGTGCCAGCAGCGTAGCCGGGGAAGAGACCCAGTACTTC
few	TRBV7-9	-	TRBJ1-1	CVGQFMNTEAFF	TGTGTAGGGCAGTTCATGAACACTGAAGCTTTCTTT
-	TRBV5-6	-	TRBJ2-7	CASSLQGISYEQYF	TGTGCCAGCAGCCTACAGGGAATCTCCTACGAGCAGTACTTC
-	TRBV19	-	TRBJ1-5	CASSIVPEGPQHF	TGTGCCAGTAGTATAGTTCCGGAGGGGCCCCAGCATTTT
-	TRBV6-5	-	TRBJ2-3	CASSYSTDPRTDTQYF	TGTGCCAGCAGTTACTCTACGGACCCTCGCACAGATACGCAGTATTTT
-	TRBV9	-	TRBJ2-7	CASSNTHSSYEQYF	TGTGCCAGCAGCAACACTCACAGCTCCTACGAGCAGTACTTC
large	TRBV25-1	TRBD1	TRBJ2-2	CASSDGTATGELFF	TGTGCCAGCAGTGACGGGACAGCCACCGGGGAGCTGTTTTTT
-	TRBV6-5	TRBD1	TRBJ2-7	CASTQGSGEQYF	TGTGCCAGCACACAGGGGAGTGGCGAGCAGTACTTC
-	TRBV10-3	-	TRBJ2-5	CAISEGGNQYF	TGTGCCATCAGTGAGGGGGGAAACCAGTACTTC
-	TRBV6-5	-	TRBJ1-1	CASSYSTGGGYEAFF	TGTGCCAGCAGTTACTCGACGGGGGGTGGGTATGAAGCTTTCTTT
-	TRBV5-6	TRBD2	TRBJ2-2	CASSLGLAGTGAGELFF	TGTGCCAGCAGTTTGGGACTAGCAGGGACGGGGGCCGGGGAGCTGTTTTTT
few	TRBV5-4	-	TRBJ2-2	CASSLVDTGELFF	TGTGCCAGCAGCTTGGTCGACACCGGGGAGCTGTTTTTT
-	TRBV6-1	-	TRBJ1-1	CASSEVGGDIAEAFF	TGTGCCAGCAGTGAAGTTGGAGGGGATATCGCTGAAGCTTTCTTT
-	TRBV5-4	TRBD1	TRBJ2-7	CASSTGVEQYF	TGTGCCAGCAGCACAGGGGTCGAGCAGTACTTC
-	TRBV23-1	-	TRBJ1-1	CASSRDSGGAFF	TGCGCCAGCAGTCGAGATTCTGGTGGAGCTTTCTTT
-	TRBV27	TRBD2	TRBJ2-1	CASSLGLAGSEQFF	TGTGCCAGCAGTTTAGGTCTAGCGGGAAGTGAGCAGTTCTTC
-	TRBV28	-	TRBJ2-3	CASRYTDTQYF	TGTGCCAGCAGGTACACAGATACGCAGTATTTT
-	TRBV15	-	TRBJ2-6	CATSRDRGSGANVLTF	TGTGCCACCAGCAGAGATCGCGGCTCTGGGGCCAACGTCCTGACTTTC
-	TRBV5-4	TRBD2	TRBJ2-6	CASSWGLAGEGVLTF	TGTGCCAGCAGCTGGGGACTAGCGGGGGAGGGAGTCCTGACTTTC
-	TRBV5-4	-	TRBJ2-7	CASSFMGGPTYEQYF	TGTGCCAGCAGCTTTATGGGGGGACCGACCTACGAGCAGTACTTC
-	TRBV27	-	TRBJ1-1	CASLHTQGGDTEAFF	TGTGCCAGCCTTCATACACAGGGAGGAGACACTGAAGCTTTCTTT
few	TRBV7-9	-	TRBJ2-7	CATGDGSYEQYF	TGTGCCACGGGGGACGGCTCCTACGAGCAGTACTTC
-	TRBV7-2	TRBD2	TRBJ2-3	CASSLGLAGGPTDTQYF	TGTGCCAGCAGCTTGGGACTAGCGGGAGGGCCCACAGATACGCAGTATTTT
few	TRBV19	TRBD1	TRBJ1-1	CASSIGRGDTEAFF	TGTGCCAGTAGTATCGGCAGGGGGGACACTGAAGCTTTCTTT
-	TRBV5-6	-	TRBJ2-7	CASSLAGSAYEQYF	TGTGCCAGCAGCTTGGCCGGCAGCGCCTACGAGCAGTACTTC
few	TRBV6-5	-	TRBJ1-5	CASSGGQGIHQPQHF	TGTGCCAGCAGTGGGGGGCAGGGGATACATCAGCCCCAGCATTTT
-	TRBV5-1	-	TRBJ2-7	CASRGGYEQYF	TGCGCCTCCCGCGGCGGGTACGAGCAGTACTTC
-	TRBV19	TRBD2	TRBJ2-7	CASSIRLAGIYEQYF	TGTGCCAGTAGTATCCGACTAGCGGGGATTTACGAGCAGTACTTC
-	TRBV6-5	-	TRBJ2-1	CASSYVDSREQFF	TGTGCCAGCAGTTACGTGGACAGCCGGGAGCAGTTCTTC
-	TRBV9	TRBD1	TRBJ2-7	CASSAGGRDEQYF	TGTGCCAGCAGCGCAGGGGGCCGGGACGAGCAGTACTTC
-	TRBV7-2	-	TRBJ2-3	CASSSVLATDTQYF	TGTGCCAGCAGCTCCGTACTGGCGACAGATACGCAGTATTTT
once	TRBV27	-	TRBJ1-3	CASSLSLGTSGNTIYF	TGTGCCAGCAGTTTAAGTCTTGGTACCTCTGGAAACACCATATATTTT
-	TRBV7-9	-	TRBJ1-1	CASSLNGGSNTEAFF	TGTGCCAGCAGCTTAAATGGGGGTTCCAACACTGAAGCTTTCTTT
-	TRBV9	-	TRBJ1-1	CASSGYGQGIGEAFF	TGTGCCAGCAGCGGATACGGGCAGGGCATCGGTGAAGCTTTCTTT
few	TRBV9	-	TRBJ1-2	CASSFVGSGAYGYTF	TGTGCCAGCAGCTTCGTAGGGTCTGGAGCTTATGGCTACACCTTC
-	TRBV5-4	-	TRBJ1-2	CASSANRARNYGYTF	TGTGCCAGCAGCGCAAACAGGGCCCGCAACTATGGCTACACCTTC
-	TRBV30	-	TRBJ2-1	CAWSEGEQLQFF	TGTGCCTGGAGTGAGGGGGAACAGCTCCAGTTCTTC
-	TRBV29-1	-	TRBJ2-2	CSVERPGLARGGELFF	TGCAGCGTTGAACGACCGGGACTCGCTAGGGGCGGGGAGCTGTTTTTT
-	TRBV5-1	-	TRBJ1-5	CASSRSVDQPQHF	TGCGCCAGCAGCAGGTCCGTGGATCAGCCCCAGCATTTT
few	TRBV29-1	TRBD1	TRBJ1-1	CSARTGDTEAFF	TGCAGCGCGAGGACAGGGGACACTGAAGCTTTCTTT
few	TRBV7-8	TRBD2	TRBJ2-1	CASSSSFWTSVNNEQFF	TGTGCCAGCAGCTCTAGCTTCTGGACTAGCGTAAACAATGAGCAGTTCTTC
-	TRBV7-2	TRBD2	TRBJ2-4	CASSLPGLAGSGNIQYF	TGTGCCAGCAGCTTGCCGGGACTAGCGGGATCGGGGAACATTCAGTACTTC